Listed below are T cell receptor beta chains from one sample, sequenced in a study of cytomegalovirus exposure and HLA in healthy donors. Produced via immunoSEQ multiplex PCR; TCRdb's table is partial and in-frame only. The sample holds about 120,000 clones, 81% seen once. Specimen: PBMCs. Receptor source: a woman aged 25 to 45 in good health and CMV-seronegative. CDR3s include the opening cysteine and the closing phenylalanine or tryptophan. Fields, in order: V gene, J gene, clone size, CDR3 length, D gene, CDR3 protein, CDR3 DNA. D genes are given only for firm matches. Clone size appears in some rows only: once, few, many, or a class for an expanded clone.

V gene: TRBV5-1
J gene: TRBJ2-5
clone size: NA
CDR3 length: 17
D gene: TRBD2
CDR3 protein: CASSWSGLAVRGETQYF
CDR3 DNA: TGCGCCAGCAGCTGGTCGGGACTAGCGGTTAGGGGGGAGACCCAGTACTTC

V gene: TRBV5-4
J gene: TRBJ1-2
clone size: NA
CDR3 length: 15
D gene: NA
CDR3 protein: CASSFRTGGDSGYTF
CDR3 DNA: TGTGCCAGCAGCTTCCGGACTGGGGGCGACTCTGGCTACACCTTC

V gene: TRBV19
J gene: TRBJ1-5
clone size: NA
CDR3 length: 15
D gene: NA
CDR3 protein: CASIQTGLNNQPQHF
CDR3 DNA: TGTGCCAGTATTCAGACAGGCCTGAACAATCAGCCCCAGCATTTT

V gene: TRBV5-8
J gene: TRBJ2-2
clone size: few
CDR3 length: 15
D gene: TRBD1
CDR3 protein: CASSYRTGSTGELFF
CDR3 DNA: TGTGCCAGCAGCTACCGGACAGGGTCCACCGGGGAGCTGTTTTTT

V gene: TRBV5-1
J gene: TRBJ2-7
clone size: NA
CDR3 length: 14
D gene: NA
CDR3 protein: CASGIRTDSYEQYF
CDR3 DNA: TGCGCCAGCGGCATCCGGACAGACTCCTACGAGCAGTACTTC

V gene: TRBV28
J gene: TRBJ1-5
clone size: NA
CDR3 length: 13
D gene: NA
CDR3 protein: CASSLKREQPQHF
CDR3 DNA: TGTGCCAGCAGTTTAAAAAGAGAACAGCCCCAGCATTTT

V gene: TRBV7-8
J gene: TRBJ1-5
clone size: NA
CDR3 length: 15
D gene: NA
CDR3 protein: CASSLEQGGNQPQHF
CDR3 DNA: TGTGCCAGCAGCTTAGAACAGGGTGGAAATCAGCCCCAGCATTTT

V gene: TRBV18
J gene: TRBJ1-4
clone size: NA
CDR3 length: 15
D gene: NA
CDR3 protein: CASSPKGQSNEKLFF
CDR3 DNA: TGTGCCAGCTCACCGAAGGGACAATCTAATGAAAAACTGTTTTTT

V gene: TRBV6-5
J gene: TRBJ1-6
clone size: NA
CDR3 length: 15
D gene: NA
CDR3 protein: CASSSRTVRGSPLHF
CDR3 DNA: TGTGCCAGCAGTTCCAGGACAGTCCGCGGTTCACCCCTCCACTTT

V gene: TRBV5-1
J gene: TRBJ1-2
clone size: NA
CDR3 length: 14
D gene: TRBD1
CDR3 protein: CASSKGQGASGYTF
CDR3 DNA: TGCGCCAGCAGCAAGGGACAGGGGGCTTCTGGCTACACCTTC

V gene: TRBV30
J gene: TRBJ2-4
clone size: once
CDR3 length: 16
D gene: TRBD2
CDR3 protein: CAWSVSSGSDKNIQYF
CDR3 DNA: TGTGCCTGGAGTGTATCGAGCGGGAGCGACAAAAACATTCAGTACTTC

V gene: TRBV19
J gene: TRBJ1-1
clone size: NA
CDR3 length: 15
D gene: TRBD1
CDR3 protein: CASTRPRGLNTEAFF
CDR3 DNA: TGTGCCAGTACTCGACCCAGGGGGCTTAACACTGAAGCTTTCTTT

V gene: TRBV7-9
J gene: TRBJ2-7
clone size: NA
CDR3 length: 11
D gene: NA
CDR3 protein: CASSSGAVQYF
CDR3 DNA: TGTGCCAGCAGCTCCGGTGCGGTGCAGTACTTC

V gene: TRBV29-1
J gene: TRBJ2-3
clone size: NA
CDR3 length: 13
D gene: NA
CDR3 protein: CSVGSQGTDTQYF
CDR3 DNA: TGCAGCGTTGGTTCCCAGGGCACAGATACGCAGTATTTT

V gene: TRBV10-2
J gene: TRBJ2-5
clone size: NA
CDR3 length: 14
D gene: NA
CDR3 protein: CASRDTPAQETQYF
CDR3 DNA: TGCGCCAGCAGGGACACCCCGGCCCAAGAGACCCAGTACTTC

V gene: TRBV4-2
J gene: TRBJ2-5
clone size: NA
CDR3 length: 16
D gene: NA
CDR3 protein: CASSQGDFSIQETQYF
CDR3 DNA: TGTGCCAGCAGCCAAGGGGACTTTTCTATCCAAGAGACCCAGTACTTC

V gene: TRBV19
J gene: TRBJ1-5
clone size: NA
CDR3 length: 15
D gene: TRBD1
CDR3 protein: CASSRGDSSNQPQHF
CDR3 DNA: TGTGCCAGTAGCAGGGGGGACAGCAGCAATCAGCCCCAGCATTTT

V gene: TRBV14
J gene: TRBJ1-4
clone size: NA
CDR3 length: 16
D gene: TRBD1
CDR3 protein: CASSLIRGETNEKLFF
CDR3 DNA: TGTGCCAGCAGCCTGATCAGGGGGGAGACTAATGAAAAACTGTTTTTT

V gene: TRBV18
J gene: TRBJ2-1
clone size: once
CDR3 length: 17
D gene: TRBD1
CDR3 protein: CASSPPVGQGAYNEQFF
CDR3 DNA: TGTGCCAGCTCACCCCCGGTCGGACAGGGCGCCTACAATGAGCAGTTCTTC

V gene: TRBV10-3
J gene: TRBJ2-7
clone size: NA
CDR3 length: 11
D gene: TRBD1
CDR3 protein: CAIRDRGEQYF
CDR3 DNA: TGTGCCATCAGGGACAGGGGTGAGCAGTACTTC

V gene: TRBV18
J gene: TRBJ2-7
clone size: NA
CDR3 length: 14
D gene: TRBD1
CDR3 protein: CASSPGQGPYEQYF
CDR3 DNA: TGTGCCAGCTCACCCGGACAGGGGCCCTACGAGCAGTACTTC

V gene: TRBV28
J gene: TRBJ2-1
clone size: NA
CDR3 length: 17
D gene: TRBD2
CDR3 protein: CASSSPASGRFLDEQFF
CDR3 DNA: TGTGCCAGCAGTTCCCCGGCTAGCGGGAGGTTCCTCGATGAGCAGTTCTTC